This T cell receptor (beta chain) was retrieved from a study of T-cell memory formation after mild COVID-19 (dated by TCRdb to the early 2020s). About the study as a whole: TCR sequence clusters from the two donors were largely donor specific. In a couple of donors, T-cell clones that expanded and contracted after mild COVID-19 were tracked by sequencing TCRalpha and TCRbeta repertoires over time. The cohort comprised two young, previously healthy adult volunteers, one female and one male.

As concerns this clonotype: Its antigen target is currently unknown. Per-nucleotide qualities are absent, and no much larger clonotype sits a single base away.

The sequencing machine was an Illumina NovaSeq 6000. TCRalpha and TCRbeta cDNA libraries were constructed by 5'RACE with constant-segment primers, with sample barcodes and unique molecular identifiers being introduced. Trizol reagent was used to extract RNA from every sample. Libraries were amplified in two PCR steps, with a second sample barcode and Illumina TruSeq adapters added in the second step. The libraries were sequenced on an Illumina NovaSeq using 2 x 150 bp paired-end reads. In the original analysis: Demultiplexing of reads and collapsing into UMI-guided consensus sequences were performed with migec v1.2.7. Using mixcr v2.1.11, the UMI consensuses were aligned to TRA and TRB V and J templates and assembled into clonotypes. Expanded or contracted clonotypes were those called significant by both edgeR and NoisET, with noise models trained on biological replicates. For edgeR calls, the cutoffs were a false discovery rate-adjusted p below 0.01 and a log2 fold-change threshold of 1. As an exploratory analysis of dynamics, max-normalized trajectories of the 1000 most abundant clonotypes were examined with PCA combined with hierarchical clustering. Separately sequenced CD4+ and CD8+ repertoires were used to assign the CD4 or CD8 phenotype of responding clones. Using fastp at Q25 and MiXCR, TCRdb reprocessed the public reads and kept productive beta chains. CDR3 protein sequences are deduplicated, and each keeps its most common genes and DNA. TCRdb's processing, not the authors', yielded these V and J calls. This sample is represented by 250,000 to 300,000 distinct CDR3 sequences; about 16% of them were singletons. Roughly 23% of the sample belongs to the ten largest clones.

Study-level results and caveats: From day 15 to 85, contracting clones showed balanced CD4/CD8 phenotypes, whereas a second wave of clones that expanded from day 15 to 37 leaned towards CD4+. Contracting CD4+ clones appeared mostly in the CM and EM memory subsets, whereas CD8+ clones were enriched in EMRA. Some responding clones were detected in pre-infection memory, which suggested that pre-existing cross-reactive memory T cells had joined the SARS-CoV-2 response. SARS-CoV-2 specificity was not confirmed for the second-wave clones peaking on day 37. The study included only a couple of mild cases, and larger cohorts that include severe cases with pre-infection samples were judged to be necessary.

Ficoll-Paque density gradient centrifugation was used to isolate PBMCs. The trim is 5 bases for V and 0 bases for J, with a gap of 8 bases between the germline ends. The germline V gene gives CDR1 as SQVTM and CDR2 as ANQGSEA. Reading from cysteine to phenylalanine, the CDR3 counts 13 amino acids. Only the CDR3 region is kept as DNA, spanning 39 bases read in frame from base 1. This TCR derives from a man in his late teens or twenties who had mild COVID-19 (a few samples of this study predate the infection). The sample titles of this study are shuffled in the database, so cell type and time point are left out; the donor was told from shared clones. The chain joins TRBV29-1 to TRBJ1-3, with the D gene not confidently named. Source material: PBMCs or a T cell subset sorted from them (not recorded which). The DNA sequence reads TGCAGCGTTTCTCACACCTCTGGAAACACCATATATTTT. This sequence encodes CSVSHTSGNTIYF.